This is a list of T cell receptor beta chains from one sample in a study of blood T cell repertoires in COVID-19. The data were produced by immunoSEQ multiplex PCR, yet TCRdb's version contains in-frame clones alone and is incomplete. This table holds about 220,000 clones, 70% to 90% found once. The sequenced sample consisted of PBMCs or T cells enriched from blood (not recorded which). The receptors stem from a woman in her forties or fifties with acute COVID-19. The CDR3 runs from the conserved cysteine through the conserved F or W. D genes are given only for firm matches. Size values are once, few and many counts, or a class for expanded clones, and some rows have none.

clone size | D gene | J gene | V gene | CDR3 DNA | CDR3 protein
. | . | TRBJ1-1 | TRBV5-1 | TGCGCCAGCAGCTATGGAGGCTCCGTGAACACTGAAGCTTTCTTT | CASSYGGSVNTEAFF
. | TRBD2 | TRBJ2-7 | TRBV6-2/TRBV6-3 | TGTGCCAGCAGTTGGGGTTCTAGCGGACACTACGAGCAGTACTTC | CASSWGSSGHYEQYF
once | . | TRBJ1-2 | TRBV11-2 | TGTGCCAGCAGCTTTATCCGCAGGGATGAGGGCTACACCTTC | CASSFIRRDEGYTF
once | . | TRBJ1-1 | TRBV5-1 | TGCGCCAGCAGCTTGGCACTTCCGAACACTGAAGCTTTCTTT | CASSLALPNTEAFF
. | . | TRBJ2-1 | TRBV29-1 | TGCAGCGCAATGGCCCCGGGGGACAATGAGCAGTTCTTC | CSAMAPGDNEQFF
. | TRBD2 | TRBJ2-1 | TRBV5-1 | TGCGCCAGCAGCTACACTAGCGACTCCTACAATGAGCAGTTCTTC | CASSYTSDSYNEQFF
. | . | TRBJ2-7 | TRBV6-5 | TGTGCCAGCAAACAGGGCAGGCACGAGCAGTACTTC | CASKQGRHEQYF
. | . | TRBJ2-7 | TRBV27 | TGTGCCAGCAGTTTGAGGGGGGGCCACCGCTACGAGCAGTACTTC | CASSLRGGHRYEQYF
. | TRBD2 | TRBJ2-3 | TRBV3-1/TRBV3-2 | TGTGCCAGCAGCCAAGTAGGACTAGCCCCAGATACGCAGTATTTT | CASSQVGLAPDTQYF
. | TRBD1 | TRBJ1-5 | TRBV24-1 | TGTGCCACCAGTGACCGACAGGGAGATAGCAATCAGCCCCAGCATTTT | CATSDRQGDSNQPQHF
once | . | TRBJ2-7 | TRBV27 | TGTGCCAGCAGTTTAAGAGGGATGTCCTACGAGCAGTACTTC | CASSLRGMSYEQYF
. | TRBD1 | TRBJ2-7 | TRBV11-2 | TGTGCCAGCAGCCGACAGGGGACGGCGACCTACGAGCAGTACTTC | CASSRQGTATYEQYF
once | TRBD2 | TRBJ2-7 | TRBV4-2 | TGTGCCAGCAGCCATCTCCACGGGACTAGCGGGAGTTACGAGCAGTACTTC | CASSHLHGTSGSYEQYF
. | . | TRBJ2-7 | TRBV12-3/TRBV12-4 | TGTGCCAGCAGTCTTAGTAAGTTCTACGAGCAGTACTTC | CASSLSKFYEQYF
. | TRBD2 | TRBJ2-5 | TRBV29-1 | TGCAGCGGAAAACGACTAGCGGGAGGTAACCAAGAGACCCAGTACTTC | CSGKRLAGGNQETQYF
. | TRBD1 | TRBJ2-3 | TRBV6-2/TRBV6-3 | TGTGCCAGCAGTCGCTCCGGGACAGGATCAGATACGCAGTATTTT | CASSRSGTGSDTQYF
. | . | TRBJ2-3 | TRBV4-3 | TGCGCCAGCAGCCAAGAACGGGGACAACGCACAGATACGCAGTATTTT | CASSQERGQRTDTQYF
once | . | TRBJ1-2 | TRBV24-1 | TGTGCCACCAGTGATGCCACAAGGGGGGGCAGGGGCTACACCTTC | CATSDATRGGRGYTF
few | TRBD2 | TRBJ2-7 | TRBV7-9 | TGTGCCACCAACCCGGGGGGAGGTCTGTTCCTCGAGCAGTACTTC | CATNPGGGLFLEQYF
. | . | TRBJ1-6 | TRBV9 | TGTGCCAGCAGCGCGACCCAAGGAGGGTCTCCACCCCTCCACTTT | CASSATQGGSPPLHF
. | . | TRBJ2-7 | TRBV5-5 | TGTGCCAGCAGCTTGGGGGTAATGGTAGCGTCCTACGAGCAGTACTTC | CASSLGVMVASYEQYF
. | TRBD1 | TRBJ1-1 | TRBV5-1 | TGCGCCAGCAGCCCCACGCAGGGGGTGGCTGAAGCTTTCTTT | CASSPTQGVAEAFF